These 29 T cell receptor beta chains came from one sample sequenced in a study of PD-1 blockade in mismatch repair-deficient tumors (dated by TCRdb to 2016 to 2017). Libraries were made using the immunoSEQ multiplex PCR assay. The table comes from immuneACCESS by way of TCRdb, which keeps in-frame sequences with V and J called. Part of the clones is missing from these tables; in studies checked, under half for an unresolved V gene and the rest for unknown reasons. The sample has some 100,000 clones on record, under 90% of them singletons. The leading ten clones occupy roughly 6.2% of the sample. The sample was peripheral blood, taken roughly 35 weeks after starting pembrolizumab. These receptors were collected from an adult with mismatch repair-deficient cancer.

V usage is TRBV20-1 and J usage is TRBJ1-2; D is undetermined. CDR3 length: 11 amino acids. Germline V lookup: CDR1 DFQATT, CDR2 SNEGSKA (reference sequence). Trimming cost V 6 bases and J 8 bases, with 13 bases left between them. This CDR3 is CSAERGQGYTF. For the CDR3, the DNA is TGCAGTGCGGAGAGAGGGCAAGGCTACACCTTC.

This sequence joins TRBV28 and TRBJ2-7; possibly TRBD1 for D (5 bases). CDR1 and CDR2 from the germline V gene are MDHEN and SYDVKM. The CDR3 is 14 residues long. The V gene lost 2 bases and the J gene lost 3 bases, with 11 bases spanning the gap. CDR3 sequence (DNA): TGTGCCAGCAGTTTAAGGGCAGGGTTCTACGAGCAGTACTTC. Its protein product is CASSLRAGFYEQYF.

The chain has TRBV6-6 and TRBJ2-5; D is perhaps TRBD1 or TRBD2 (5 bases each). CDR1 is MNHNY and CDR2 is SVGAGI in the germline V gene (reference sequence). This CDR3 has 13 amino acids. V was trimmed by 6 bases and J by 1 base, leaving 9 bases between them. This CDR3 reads CASSPGRQETQYF. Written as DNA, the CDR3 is TGTGCCAGCAGCCCGGGACGCCAAGAGACCCAGTACTTC.

The chain's CDR3 is CASSPRTSGRGETQYF. The CDR3 DNA is TGTGCCAGCAGTCCCAGAACTAGCGGGAGAGGAGAGACCCAGTACTTC. V and J are TRBV5-6 and TRBJ2-5; the match to TRBD2 covers 11 bases. CDR1 and CDR2 from the germline V gene are SGHDT and YYEEEE. With V trimmed by 5 bases and J by 4 bases, 10 bases remained unmatched. The CDR3 contains 16 residues.

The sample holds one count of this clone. In DNA form, the CDR3 reads TGTGCCATGGGCTCAGGGACTAATAACGGGGAGCTGTTTTTT. Its translation: CAMGSGTNNGELFF. The V and J genes are TRBV10-3 and TRBJ2-2; 7 nucleotides line up with TRBD2. This CDR3 has 14 residues. V was pared by 9 bases and J by 7 bases, with 11 bases of the junction left unmatched. The germline V gene encodes CDR1 ENHRY and CDR2 SYGVKD.

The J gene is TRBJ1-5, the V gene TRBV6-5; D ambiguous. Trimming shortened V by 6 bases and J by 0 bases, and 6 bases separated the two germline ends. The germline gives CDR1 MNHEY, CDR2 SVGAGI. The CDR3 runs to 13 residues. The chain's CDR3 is CASRAYSNQPQHF. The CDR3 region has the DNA TGTGCCAGCAGAGCTTATAGCAATCAGCCCCAGCATTTT.

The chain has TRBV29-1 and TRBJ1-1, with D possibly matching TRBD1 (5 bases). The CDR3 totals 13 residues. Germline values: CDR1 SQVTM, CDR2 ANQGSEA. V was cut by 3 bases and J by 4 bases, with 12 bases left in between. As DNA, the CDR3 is TGCAGCGTTGATATTTCGGGGGGCACTGAAGCTTTCTTT. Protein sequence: CSVDISGGTEAFF. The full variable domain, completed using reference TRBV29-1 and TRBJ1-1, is SAVISQKPSRDICQRGTSLTIQCQVDSQVTMMFWYRQQPGQSLTLIATANQGSEATYESGFVIDKFPISRPNLTFSTLTVSNMSPEDSSIYLCSVDISGGTEAFFGQGTRLTVV.

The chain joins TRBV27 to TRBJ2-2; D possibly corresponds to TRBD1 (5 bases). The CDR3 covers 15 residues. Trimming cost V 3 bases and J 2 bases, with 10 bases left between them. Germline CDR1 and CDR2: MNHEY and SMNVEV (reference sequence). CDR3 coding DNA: TGTGCCAGCAGTTTCAGCACAGGCAACACCGGGGAGCTGTTTTTT. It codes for CASSFSTGNTGELFF.

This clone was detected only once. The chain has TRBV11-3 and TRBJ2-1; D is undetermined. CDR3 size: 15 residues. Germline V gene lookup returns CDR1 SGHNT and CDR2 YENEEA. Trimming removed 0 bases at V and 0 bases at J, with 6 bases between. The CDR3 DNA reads TGTGCCAGCAGCTTAGACAGGAGCTCCTACAATGAGCAGTTCTTC. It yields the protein CASSLDRSSYNEQFF.

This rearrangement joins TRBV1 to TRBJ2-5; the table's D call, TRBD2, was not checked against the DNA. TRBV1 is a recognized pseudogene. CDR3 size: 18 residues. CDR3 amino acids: CTSSQGYRDSGTQETQYF. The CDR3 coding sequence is TGCACCAGCAGCCAAGGCTATAGAGATAGCGGGACTCAAGAGACCCAGTACTTC.

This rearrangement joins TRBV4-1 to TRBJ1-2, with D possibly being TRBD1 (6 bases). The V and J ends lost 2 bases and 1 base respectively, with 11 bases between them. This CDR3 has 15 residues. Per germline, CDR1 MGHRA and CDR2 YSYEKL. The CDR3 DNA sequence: TGCGCCAGCAGCCAAACTGAGGGGGTTAACTATGGCTACACCTTC. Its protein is CASSQTEGVNYGYTF.

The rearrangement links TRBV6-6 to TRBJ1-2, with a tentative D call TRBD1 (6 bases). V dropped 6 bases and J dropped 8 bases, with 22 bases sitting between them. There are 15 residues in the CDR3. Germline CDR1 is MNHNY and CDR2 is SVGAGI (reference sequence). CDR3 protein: CASSLGGANIVGYTF. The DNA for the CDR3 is TGTGCCAGCAGCTTGGGGGGCGCGAATATCGTGGGCTACACCTTC.

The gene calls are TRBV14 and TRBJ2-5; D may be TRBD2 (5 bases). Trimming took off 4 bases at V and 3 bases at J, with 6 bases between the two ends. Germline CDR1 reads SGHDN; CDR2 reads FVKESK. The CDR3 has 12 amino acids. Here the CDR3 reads CASSPEEETQYF. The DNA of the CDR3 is TGTGCCAGCAGCCCGGAGGAAGAGACCCAGTACTTC.

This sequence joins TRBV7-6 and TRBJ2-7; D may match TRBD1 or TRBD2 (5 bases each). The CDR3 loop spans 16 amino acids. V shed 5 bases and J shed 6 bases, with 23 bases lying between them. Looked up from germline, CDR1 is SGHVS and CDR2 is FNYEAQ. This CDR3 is CASSPRVGVLPLEQYF. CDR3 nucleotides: TGTGCCAGCAGCCCCCGGGTGGGGGTGTTACCCCTCGAGCAGTACTTC. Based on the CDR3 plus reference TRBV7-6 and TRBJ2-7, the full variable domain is GAGVSQSPRYKVTKRGQDVALRCDPISGHVSLYWYRQALGQGPEFLTYFNYEAQQDKSGLPNDRFSAERPEGSISTLTIQRTEQRDSAMYRCASSPRVGVLPLEQYFGPGTRLTVT.

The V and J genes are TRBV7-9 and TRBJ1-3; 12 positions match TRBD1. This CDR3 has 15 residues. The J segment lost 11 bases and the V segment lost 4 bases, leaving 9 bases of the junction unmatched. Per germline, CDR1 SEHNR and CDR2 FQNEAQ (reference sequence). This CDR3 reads CASSYGTGGSGAIYF. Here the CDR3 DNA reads TGTGCCAGCAGCTATGGGACAGGGGGCAGCGGGGCCATATATTTT.

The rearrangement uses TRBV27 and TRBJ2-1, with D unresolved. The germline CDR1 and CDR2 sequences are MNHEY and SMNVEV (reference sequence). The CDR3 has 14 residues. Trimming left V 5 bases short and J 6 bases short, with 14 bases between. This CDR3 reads CASSTHPLVNEQFF. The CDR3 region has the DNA TGTGCCAGCAGTACCCACCCATTAGTCAATGAGCAGTTCTTC.

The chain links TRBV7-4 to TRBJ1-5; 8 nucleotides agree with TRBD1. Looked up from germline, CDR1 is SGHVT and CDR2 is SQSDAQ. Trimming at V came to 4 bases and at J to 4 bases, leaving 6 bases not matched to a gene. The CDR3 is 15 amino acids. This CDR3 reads CASSSGQGLNQPQHF. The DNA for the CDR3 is TGTGCCAGCAGCTCCGGACAGGGACTAAATCAGCCCCAGCATTTT.

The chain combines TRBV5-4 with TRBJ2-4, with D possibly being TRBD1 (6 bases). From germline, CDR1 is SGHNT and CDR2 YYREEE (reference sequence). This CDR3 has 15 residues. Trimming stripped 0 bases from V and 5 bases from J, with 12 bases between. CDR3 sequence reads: CASSLDQGPENIQYF. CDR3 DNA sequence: TGTGCCAGCAGCTTGGACCAGGGGCCAGAAAACATTCAGTACTTC.

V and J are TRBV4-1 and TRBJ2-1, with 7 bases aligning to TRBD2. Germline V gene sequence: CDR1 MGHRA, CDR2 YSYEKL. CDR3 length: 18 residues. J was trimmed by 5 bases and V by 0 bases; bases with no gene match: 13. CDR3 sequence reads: CASSQEALVGRRDNEQFF. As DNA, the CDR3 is TGCGCCAGCAGCCAAGAAGCGTTAGTCGGGAGGAGGGACAATGAGCAGTTCTTC.

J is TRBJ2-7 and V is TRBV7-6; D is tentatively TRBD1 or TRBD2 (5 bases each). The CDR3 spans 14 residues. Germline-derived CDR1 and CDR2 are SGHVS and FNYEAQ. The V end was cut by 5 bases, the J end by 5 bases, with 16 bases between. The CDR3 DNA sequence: TGTGCCAGCAGCCCGCATCCTCTGGGACACGAGCAGTACTTC. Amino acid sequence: CASSPHPLGHEQYF.

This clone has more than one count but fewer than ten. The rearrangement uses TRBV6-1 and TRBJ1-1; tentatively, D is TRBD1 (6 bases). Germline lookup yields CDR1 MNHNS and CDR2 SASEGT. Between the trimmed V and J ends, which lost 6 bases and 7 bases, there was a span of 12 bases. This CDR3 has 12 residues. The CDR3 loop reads CASRATGIEAFF. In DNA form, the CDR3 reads TGTGCCAGCAGAGCCACAGGGATTGAAGCTTTCTTT.

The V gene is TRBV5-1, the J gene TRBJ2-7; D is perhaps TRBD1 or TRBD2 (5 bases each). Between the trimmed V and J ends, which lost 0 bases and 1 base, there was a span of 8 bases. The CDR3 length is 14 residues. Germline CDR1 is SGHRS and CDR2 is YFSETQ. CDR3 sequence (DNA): TGCGCCAGCAGCTTGGGGGGGAAATCCTACGAGCAGTACTTC. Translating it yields CASSLGGKSYEQYF.

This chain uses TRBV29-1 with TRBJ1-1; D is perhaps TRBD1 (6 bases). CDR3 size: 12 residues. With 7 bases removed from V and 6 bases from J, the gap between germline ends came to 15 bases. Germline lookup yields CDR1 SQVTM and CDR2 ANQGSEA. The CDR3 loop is CSGMQGRSEAFF. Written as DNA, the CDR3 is TGCAGCGGAATGCAGGGGAGGTCTGAAGCTTTCTTT. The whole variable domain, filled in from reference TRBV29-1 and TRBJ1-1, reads SAVISQKPSRDICQRGTSLTIQCQVDSQVTMMFWYRQQPGQSLTLIATANQGSEATYESGFVIDKFPISRPNLTFSTLTVSNMSPEDSSIYLCSGMQGRSEAFFGQGTRLTVV.

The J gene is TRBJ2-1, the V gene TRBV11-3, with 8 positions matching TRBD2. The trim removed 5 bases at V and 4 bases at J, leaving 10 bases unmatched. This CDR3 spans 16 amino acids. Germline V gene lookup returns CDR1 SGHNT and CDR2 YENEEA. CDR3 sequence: CASSPRGGLGYNEQFF. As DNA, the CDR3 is TGTGCCAGCAGCCCCCGGGGGGGACTTGGGTACAATGAGCAGTTCTTC. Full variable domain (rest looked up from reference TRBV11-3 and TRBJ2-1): EAGVVQSPRYKIIEKKQPVAFWCNPISGHNTLYWYLQNLGQGPELLIRYENEEAVDDSQLPKDRFSAERLKGVDSTLKIQPAELGDSAVYLCASSPRGGLGYNEQFFGPGTRLTVL.

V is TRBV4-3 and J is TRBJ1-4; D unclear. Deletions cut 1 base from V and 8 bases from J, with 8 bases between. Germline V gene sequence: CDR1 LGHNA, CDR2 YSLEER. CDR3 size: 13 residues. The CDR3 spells CASSQVVGEKLFF. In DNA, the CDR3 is TGCGCCAGCAGCCAAGTGGTGGGCGAAAAACTGTTTTTT.

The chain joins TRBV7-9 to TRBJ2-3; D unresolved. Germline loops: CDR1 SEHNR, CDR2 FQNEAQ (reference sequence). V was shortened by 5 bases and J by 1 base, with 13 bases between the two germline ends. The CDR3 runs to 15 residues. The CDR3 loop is CASSHAIEGTDTQYF. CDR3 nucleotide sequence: TGTGCCAGCAGCCACGCCATCGAGGGCACAGATACGCAGTATTTT. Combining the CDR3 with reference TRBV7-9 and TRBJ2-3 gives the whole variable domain DTGVSQNPRHKITKRGQNVTFRCDPISEHNRLYWYRQTLGQGPEFLTYFQNEAQLEKSRLLSDRFSAERPKGSFSTLEIQRTEQGDSAMYLCASSHAIEGTDTQYFGPGTRLTVL.

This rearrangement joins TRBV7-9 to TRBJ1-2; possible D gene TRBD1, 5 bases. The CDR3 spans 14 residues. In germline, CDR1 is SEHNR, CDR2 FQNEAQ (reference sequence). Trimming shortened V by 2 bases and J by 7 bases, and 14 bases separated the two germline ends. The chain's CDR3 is CASSLQGPLGGYTF. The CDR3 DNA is TGTGCCAGCAGCTTACAGGGCCCTTTGGGTGGCTACACCTTC.

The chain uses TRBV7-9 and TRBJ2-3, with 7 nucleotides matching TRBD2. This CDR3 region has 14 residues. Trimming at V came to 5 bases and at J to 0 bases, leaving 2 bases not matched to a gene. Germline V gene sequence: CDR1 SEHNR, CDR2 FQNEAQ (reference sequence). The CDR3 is CASSLSGSTDTQYF. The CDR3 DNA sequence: TGTGCCAGCAGCCTTAGCGGGAGCACAGATACGCAGTATTTT.

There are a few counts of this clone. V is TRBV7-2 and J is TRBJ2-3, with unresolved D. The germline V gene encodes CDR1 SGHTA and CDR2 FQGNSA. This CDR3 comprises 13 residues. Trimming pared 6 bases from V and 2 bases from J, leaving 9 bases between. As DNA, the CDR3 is TGTGCCAGCAGTCAGAGCTACACAGATACGCAGTATTTT. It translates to CASSQSYTDTQYF. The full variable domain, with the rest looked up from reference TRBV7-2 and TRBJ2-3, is GAGVSQSPSNKVTEKGKDVELRCDPISGHTALYWYRQSLGQGLEFLIYFQGNSAPDKSGLPSDRFSAERTGGSVSTLTIQRTQQEDSAVYLCASSQSYTDTQYFGPGTRLTVL.